One and the same sample provided the 23 T cell receptor beta chains below, sequenced in a study of shared clonotypes between healthy human individuals. Measured with immunoSEQ multiplex PCR; TCRdb has only the in-frame clones, and not every one. The data show 550,000 to 850,000 clones, around two thirds seen once. Sequencing was carried out using memory CD4+ T cells sorted from blood. Subset in this sample: CD45RA-negative fraction. The receptors derive from a woman under 40 in good health.

The CDR3 DNA follows: TGTGCCTGCGAAACGGCCGGGAACTATGGCTACACCTTC. Translation gives CACETAGNYGYTF. This sequence joins TRBV2 and TRBJ1-2; D call uncertain. Germline CDR1 SNHLY, CDR2 FYNNEI. The V end lost 11 bases, the J end lost 2 bases, and 15 bases lay between the germline ends. The CDR3 totals 13 residues. Full variable domain (remainder filled in from reference TRBV2 and TRBJ1-2): EPEVTQTPSHQVTQMGQEVILRCVPISNHLYFYWYRQILGQKVEFLVSFYNNEISEKSEIFDDQFSVERPDGSNFTLKIRSTKLEDSAMYFCACETAGNYGYTFGSGTRLTVV.

The genes are TRBV7-2 and TRBJ2-7; 7 bases fit TRBD1. Germline CDR1 SGHTA, CDR2 FQGNSA. V dropped 1 base and J dropped 3; count of bases not matched to a gene: 6. CDR3 length: 15 amino acids. The DNA of the CDR3 is TGTGCCAGCAGCTTAGAAGGGGGCGCGATCTACGAGCAGTACTTC. Its protein product is CASSLEGGAIYEQYF.

The chain couples TRBV7-9 to TRBJ1-2; tentatively, D is TRBD1 (6 bases). Trimming took 5 bases from V and 2 from J, leaving 15 bases between them. Germline V gene sequence: CDR1 SEHNR, CDR2 FQNEAQ (reference sequence). This CDR3 is 15 amino acids long. The CDR3 region is CASSLPGVKNYGYTF. The CDR3 DNA is TGTGCCAGCAGCCTTCCAGGGGTAAAGAACTATGGCTACACCTTC.

The CDR3 sequence: CASSPQGVQETQYF. In nucleotides, the CDR3 is TGTGCCAGCAGTCCACAGGGGGTCCAAGAGACCCAGTACTTC. The genes are TRBV2 and TRBJ2-5, with 8 positions matching TRBD1. This CDR3 comprises 14 residues. V shed 5 bases, J shed 1 base, and the junction held 3 bases outside the gene matches. CDR1 is SNHLY, CDR2 FYNNEI, per germline.

The chain recombines TRBV7-9 with TRBJ2-3; D gene ambiguous. V was clipped by 3 bases and J by 6 bases, with 4 bases between them. The CDR3 consists of 11 residues. Per the germline V gene, CDR1 is SEHNR and CDR2 is FQNEAQ (reference sequence). The CDR3 loop reads CASSFKDTQYF. CDR3 coding DNA: TGTGCCAGCAGCTTTAAGGATACGCAGTATTTT.

J is TRBJ2-3 and V is TRBV6-1; 8 nucleotides align to TRBD1. The CDR3 sequence is 15 residues long. The J segment lost 0 bases and the V segment lost 6 bases, leaving 5 bases of the junction unmatched. Germline CDR1 and CDR2: MNHNS and SASEGT. The CDR3 DNA follows: TGTGCCAGCAGAGGACAGGGACTTAGCACAGATACGCAGTATTTT. It encodes CASRGQGLSTDTQYF.

The rearrangement links TRBV21-1 to TRBJ2-3; the table's D call, TRBD1, was not checked against the DNA. TRBV21-1 is an annotated pseudogene. The CDR3 contains 16 residues. In DNA, the CDR3 is TGTGCCAGCAGCCGGACAGGGGGCTTCGGGACAGATACGCAGTATTTT. It specifies CASSRTGGFGTDTQYF.

V and J are TRBV4-1 and TRBJ2-7; maybe TRBD2 (6 bases). From germline, CDR1 is MGHRA and CDR2 YSYEKL. The CDR3 runs to 14 residues. Trimming took 2 bases from V and 6 from J, leaving 14 bases between them. CDR3 region: CASSQLSGVFEQYF. The CDR3 nucleotides are TGCGCCAGCAGCCAACTTTCGGGGGTATTCGAGCAGTACTTC.

V gene TRBV29-1 combines with J gene TRBJ2-3; 9 bases are shared with TRBD2. The CDR3 runs to 15 residues. V shed 4 bases, J shed 2 bases, and the junction held 7 bases outside the gene matches. CDR1 is SQVTM and CDR2 is ANQGSEA in the germline V gene. The DNA for the CDR3 is TGCAGCGTTGGGACTAGCGAGACCTCCACAGATACGCAGTATTTT. Residues: CSVGTSETSTDTQYF.

This clone has a handful of counts. The V and J genes are TRBV27 and TRBJ1-1, with D possibly matching TRBD1 (5 bases). V gave up 5 bases and J gave up 1 base, with 23 bases separating them. CDR3 length equals 18 residues. CDR1 and CDR2 from the germline V gene are MNHEY and SMNVEV (reference sequence). The CDR3 nucleotides are TGTGCCAGCAGTCCAAGATCCCGGGACGGCAAACAGAACACTGAAGCTTTCTTT. This sequence encodes CASSPRSRDGKQNTEAFF.

DNA for the CDR3: TGTGCCAGCAGCTTCCGGTTGTACTCCTACAATGAGCAGTTCTTC. It yields the protein CASSFRLYSYNEQFF. The chain joins TRBV7-2 to TRBJ2-1; no firm D call. This CDR3 has 15 residues. The V and J ends lost 3 bases and 0 bases respectively, with 9 bases between them. Germline assignment: CDR1 SGHTA and CDR2 FQGNSA.

This clone was seen only once. The gene calls are TRBV5-1 and TRBJ2-3; the match to TRBD2 covers 9 bases. Germline-derived CDR1 and CDR2 are SGHRS and YFSETQ. Trimming cost V 1 base and J 0 bases; bases outside gene matches: 3. The CDR3 length is 16 residues. The CDR3 DNA reads as TGCGCCAGCAGCTTGCTAGCGGGGCTGAGCACAGATACGCAGTATTTT. Residues: CASSLLAGLSTDTQYF.

CDR3 amino acids: CAISEKVAGYNEQFF. In nucleotides, the CDR3 is TGTGCCATCAGTGAGAAAGTAGCGGGGTACAATGAGCAGTTCTTC. The V and J genes are TRBV10-3 and TRBJ2-1; 8 nucleotides agree with TRBD2. V trimming: 2 bases; J trimming: 4 bases; junction bases outside the gene matches: 4. CDR3 length: 15 amino acids. In germline, CDR1 is ENHRY, CDR2 SYGVKD.

The J gene is TRBJ2-7, the V gene TRBV7-9; no definite D call. Per germline, CDR1 SEHNR and CDR2 FQNEAQ (reference sequence). V was clipped by 1 base and J by 0 bases, with 7 bases between them. CDR3 length: 14 amino acids. The CDR3 is CASSLGSYSYEQYF. CDR3 DNA sequence: TGTGCCAGCAGCTTAGGGTCCTACTCCTACGAGCAGTACTTC.

The gene calls are TRBV6-6 and TRBJ2-1; TRBD2 matches at 9 bases. Trimming took 0 bases from V and 9 from J; bases not matched to a gene: 6. Germline CDR1 MNHNY, CDR2 SVGAGI (reference sequence). This CDR3 is 15 amino acids long. The DNA for the CDR3 is TGTGCCAGCAGTTACTCTTCTAGCGGGATCGGTGAGCAGTTCTTC. Translating it yields CASSYSSSGIGEQFF.

The rearrangement joins TRBV28 to TRBJ2-7, with TRBD1 as a possible D gene (6 bases). The length of the CDR3 is 13 residues. V shed 9 bases and J shed 2 bases, with 14 bases lying between them. The germline V gene encodes CDR1 MDHEN and CDR2 SYDVKM. The chain's CDR3 is CASLTRDTYEQYF. The CDR3 DNA reads as TGTGCCAGTTTAACCCGGGACACCTACGAGCAGTACTTC.

This clone was seen only once. The chain joins TRBV1 to TRBJ2-3; the table's D call TRBD1 went unverified against the DNA. TRBV1 is a known pseudogene. The CDR3 is 16 amino acids. Here the CDR3 DNA reads TGCACCAGCAGTCCTAAAGGCCGGTGGGCCCCAGATACGCAGTATTTT. It is translated as CTSSPKGRWAPDTQYF.

Concerning this clone itself: Given a much more abundant clone one base away, this may be a read error. In the same sample, other DNA sequences code for this CDR3. The chain combines TRBV5-1 with TRBJ2-1; D perhaps matches TRBD2 (5 bases). Germline CDR1 and CDR2: SGHRS and YFSETQ. V lost 2 bases, J lost 2 bases, and 8 bases lay in between. The length of the CDR3 is 14 residues. The CDR3 here is CASSFGNTYNEQFF. The CDR3 region has the DNA TGCGCCAGCAGCTTCGGGAACACCTACAATGAGCAGTTCTTC.

This chain uses TRBV29-1 with TRBJ2-3; a possible D gene is TRBD2 (5 bases). The CDR3 runs to 14 residues. Germline lookup yields CDR1 SQVTM and CDR2 ANQGSEA. V gave up 1 base and J gave up 6 bases, with 14 bases separating them. This CDR3 reads CSVEVGTSGDTQYF. The CDR3, as DNA: TGCAGCGTTGAAGTAGGCACAAGCGGCGATACGCAGTATTTT.

Only one count was recorded for this clone. Other DNA variants within this sample encode the same CDR3. CDR3 residues: CASSFPGGETQYF. For the CDR3, the DNA is TGTGCCAGCAGTTTCCCCGGGGGCGAGACCCAGTACTTC. The chain uses TRBV28 and TRBJ2-5; possibly TRBD1 or TRBD2 for D (6 bases each). Trimming removed 3 bases from V and 5 bases from J, with 10 bases in between. The CDR3 is 13 residues long. Germline lookup yields CDR1 MDHEN and CDR2 SYDVKM.

This clone was counted between two and nine times. The V gene is TRBV7-2, the J gene TRBJ2-4, with D possibly TRBD2 on 5 matching bases. This CDR3 has 15 residues. With 5 bases removed from V and 6 bases from J, the gap between germline ends came to 17 bases. Germline-derived CDR1 and CDR2 are SGHTA and FQGNSA. The CDR3 DNA reads as TGTGCCAGCAGCCCGGAACTCCCTCGGGGAAACATTCAGTACTTC. This sequence encodes CASSPELPRGNIQYF.

The genes are TRBV4-1 and TRBJ2-2; D remains ambiguous. The V and J ends lost 0 bases and 1 base respectively, with 9 bases between them. The CDR3 has 16 amino acids. Germline CDR1 reads MGHRA; CDR2 reads YSYEKL. The CDR3 loop reads CASSQEATRNTGELFF. CDR3 DNA: TGCGCCAGCAGCCAAGAGGCGACCAGGAACACCGGGGAGCTGTTTTTT.

The chain joins TRBV5-1 to TRBJ2-3, with a tentative D call TRBD2 (5 bases). Germline-derived CDR1 and CDR2 are SGHRS and YFSETQ. CDR3 length: 15 residues. V shed 5 bases and J shed 4 bases, with 17 bases lying between them. CDR3 bases: TGCGCCAGCAGGATGGACGGGATGGCGTCAGATACGCAGTATTTT. Translated, it gives CASRMDGMASDTQYF.